This T cell receptor (beta chain) was captured by sequencing in a study of blood T cell repertoires in COVID-19. Across the whole study: The cDNA or gDNA used as material had been derived from T cells, B-cell-depleted T cells, or PBMCs.

In assigning cohorts, the study relied on participant-reported clinical history. Cohort 3 recovered donors had two negative PCRs, clearance, or symptom resolution. This CDR3 is 15 amino acids long. Germline lookup yields CDR1 KGHSH and CDR2 LQKENI. With V trimmed by 5 bases and J by 1 base, 8 bases remained unmatched. This table comes from immunoSEQ multiplex PCR, and its TCRdb copy is limited to in-frame clones, with some not included. The profile shows 250,000 to 300,000 clones, 75% to 90% of them singletons. The chain joins TRBV18 to TRBJ2-7; TRBD2 matches at 7 bases. Sequencing input: PBMCs or T cells enriched from blood (not recorded which). This sequence was found in a woman between 50 and 59 years old who had recovered from COVID-19. Here the CDR3 DNA reads TGTGCCAGCTCAGCCTCGGGAGCGGGGTCCTACGAGCAGTACTTC. Translated: CASSASGAGSYEQYF.